The 21 T cell receptor beta chains reported below all come from one sample, sequenced in a study of T cells in Graves' hyperthyroidism and ophthalmopathy. What was amplified from RNA transcripts were TCR beta CDR3 regions. In the first-round RT-PCR of the TCR CDR3, the HTBI primer set was used. Using its own MiXCR run on the multiplex PCR reads, TCRdb lists one record per CDR3 protein. The table lists approximately 630,000 distinct CDR3 sequences, about a sixth of them singletons. The sample comprised blood. The receptors come from a young woman with Graves' hyperthyroidism.

The gene calls are TRBV25-1 and TRBJ2-7; either TRBD1 or TRBD2 may fit D (5 bases each). Germline CDR1 is MGHDK and CDR2 is SYGVNS. V dropped 9 bases and J dropped 4 bases, with 16 bases sitting between them. The CDR3 length is 13 residues. The CDR3 here is CASLQGEGYEQYF. The CDR3, as DNA: TGTGCCAGTCTCCAGGGTGAGGGATACGAGCAGTACTTC.

This clonotype was counted between two and nine times. V and J are TRBV20-1 and TRBJ1-5; weak D call: TRBD1 (6 bases). The germline V and J ends were trimmed by 0 bases and 9 bases, with 18 bases remaining between them. The CDR3 runs 15 residues. Germline V gives CDR1 DFQATT, CDR2 SNEGSKA (reference sequence). CDR3 sequence: CSARDRTAAIGPQHF. CDR3 DNA sequence: TGCAGTGCTAGAGATCGGACAGCCGCTATCGGGCCCCAGCATTTT.

This clonotype appeared a few times. This chain joins TRBV6-1 and TRBJ1-5; 9 bases are shared with TRBD1. This CDR3 spans 15 amino acids. Germline V lookup: CDR1 MNHNS, CDR2 SASEGT. J was trimmed by 2 bases and V by 5 bases; bases with no gene match: 4. This CDR3 is CASSWTGEGNQPQHF. CDR3 DNA sequence: TGTGCCAGCAGTTGGACAGGGGAGGGCAATCAGCCCCAGCATTTT.

This clonotype came up a few times. This chain connects TRBV27 to TRBJ2-4; 10 bases map to TRBD1. V trimming: 6 bases; J trimming: 0 bases; junction bases outside the gene matches: 5. This CDR3 is built from 16 residues. Germline CDR1 MNHEY, CDR2 SMNVEV (reference sequence). The CDR3 is CASSSGQGTAKNIQYF. CDR3 coding DNA: TGTGCCAGCAGCTCGGGACAGGGGACAGCCAAAAACATTCAGTACTTC.

This clonotype came up many times. The chain combines TRBV27 with TRBJ1-1; a possible D gene is TRBD1 (5 bases). The CDR3 has 14 amino acids. The V end was cut by 3 bases, the J end by 2 bases, with 10 bases between. The germline gives CDR1 MNHEY, CDR2 SMNVEV (reference sequence). Here the CDR3 reads CASSFGRTNTEAFF. CDR3 in DNA: TGTGCCAGCAGTTTTGGAAGGACAAACACTGAAGCTTTCTTT.

Ten or more counts support this clonotype. CDR3 amino acids: CASSFTVSYNEQFF. The CDR3 DNA is TGTGCCAGCAGTTTCACCGTTTCCTACAATGAGCAGTTCTTC. This sequence joins TRBV28 and TRBJ2-1; D is unresolved. The CDR3 contains 14 residues. With 3 bases removed from V and 1 base from J, the gap between germline ends came to 7 bases. CDR1 and CDR2 from the germline V gene are MDHEN and SYDVKM.

This clonotype was counted at least ten times. V and J are TRBV28 and TRBJ2-1, with 10 bases aligning to TRBD2. J gave up 2 bases and V 3 bases, and 7 bases lay outside the gene matches. CDR1 and CDR2 from the germline V gene are MDHEN and SYDVKM. The CDR3 is 17 residues long. CDR3 DNA sequence: TGTGCCAGCAGTTTCCAATCCCTAGCGGGAGCCTACAATGAGCAGTTCTTC. This sequence encodes CASSFQSLAGAYNEQFF.

The table lists this clonotype with many counts. The chain is built from TRBV27 and TRBJ2-4; TRBD1 or TRBD2 may be the D gene (5 bases each). Germline V gene lookup returns CDR1 MNHEY and CDR2 SMNVEV (reference sequence). V lost 6 bases, J lost 6 bases, and 9 bases lay in between. There are 12 residues in the CDR3. The CDR3 spells CASSFGGNIQYF. As DNA, the CDR3 is TGTGCCAGCAGCTTTGGGGGAAACATTCAGTACTTC.

This clonotype was observed many times. The CDR3 bases are TGTGCCAGCAGTCAATACGAGAACACTGAAGCTTTCTTT. Translating gives CASSQYENTEAFF. This chain uses TRBV28 with TRBJ1-1, with D unresolved. Trimming removed 5 bases from V and 1 base from J, with 8 bases in between. CDR1 and CDR2 from the germline V gene are MDHEN and SYDVKM. The CDR3 runs 13 residues.

Comments on this clonotype: One end of the junction varies from germline; a read error may be responsible. The chain has TRBV9 and TRBJ2-2; no clear D gene. Germline CDR1 and CDR2: SGDLS and YYNGEE. The CDR3 has 13 amino acids. The CDR3 is CACSVVSTGELFF. CDR3 in DNA: TGTGCCTGCAGCGTCGTATCCACCGGGGAGCTGTTTTTT.

This clonotype showed up many times. The chain employs TRBV2 and TRBJ1-5; no reliable D call. Germline CDR1 is SNHLY and CDR2 is FYNNEI. The CDR3 covers 12 residues. V dropped 3 bases and J dropped 6 bases, with 6 bases sitting between them. Here the CDR3 reads CASSDWSQPQHF. DNA of the CDR3: TGTGCCAGCAGTGACTGGTCTCAGCCCCAGCATTTT.

This clonotype was picked up many times. The chain combines TRBV10-3 with TRBJ2-7; D gene ambiguous. The CDR3 sequence is 11 residues long. Germline V lookup: CDR1 ENHRY, CDR2 SYGVKD. V gave up 4 bases and J gave up 0 bases, with 1 base separating them. The CDR3 coding sequence is TGTGCCATCAGTGCCTCCTACGAGCAGTACTTC. Translated, it gives CAISASYEQYF.

The sample holds many counts of this clonotype. V and J are TRBV12-3 or TRBV12-4 and TRBJ1-1; the match to TRBD1 covers 9 bases. Unmatched junction bases numbered 6, after V lost 7 bases and J lost 0 bases. This CDR3 contains 15 residues. CDR3: CASKKQGAMNTEAFF. CDR3 sequence (DNA): TGTGCCAGCAAGAAACAGGGGGCCATGAACACTGAAGCTTTCTTT.

In this sample, this clonotype turned up a few times. This chain joins TRBV5-8 and TRBJ1-2; 10 bases match TRBD1. This CDR3 region has 14 residues. The germline V gene encodes CDR1 SGHTS and CDR2 YDEGEE. V dropped 5 bases and J dropped 1; count of bases not matched to a gene: 2. The DNA for the CDR3 is TGTGCCAGCAGAGGGACAGGGGATAACTATGGCTACACCTTC. Translation gives CASRGTGDNYGYTF.

This clonotype was seen a few times. This chain links TRBV12-3 or TRBV12-4 with TRBJ2-1; no definite D call. V was cut by 3 bases and J by 9 bases, with 12 bases left in between. This CDR3 comprises 13 residues. The CDR3: CASSFSQNSEQFF. The CDR3 bases are TGTGCCAGCAGTTTTAGTCAAAACAGTGAGCAGTTCTTC.

The chain couples TRBV7-3 to TRBJ1-1; D is perhaps TRBD1 (6 bases). CDR3 length equals 15 residues. Germline-derived CDR1 and CDR2 are SGHTA and FQGTGA. Trimming removed 1 base at V and 6 bases at J, with 15 bases between. The CDR3 region is CASSLIPRGGAEAFF. For the CDR3, the DNA is TGTGCCAGCAGCTTAATTCCGCGAGGGGGGGCTGAAGCTTTCTTT.

This chain connects TRBV14 to TRBJ2-2; TRBD2 matches 10 bases. The CDR3 runs 15 residues. After removal of 6 bases from V and 5 bases from J, the junction contained 6 bases not matched to a gene. The germline V gene has CDR1 SGHDN and CDR2 FVKESK. This chain's CDR3 is CASRPAGGVTGELFF. The CDR3 nucleotides are TGTGCCAGCAGACCAGCGGGAGGGGTTACCGGGGAGCTGTTTTTT.

This clonotype was observed many times. The chain recombines TRBV5-8 with TRBJ1-5, with a tentative D call TRBD1 (5 bases). The germline gives CDR1 SGHTS, CDR2 YDEGEE. Trimming took off 4 bases at V and 5 bases at J, with 16 bases between the two ends. This CDR3 contains 15 residues. The CDR3 is CASSGRQWFDQPQHF. The CDR3 DNA reads as TGTGCCAGCAGCGGCCGACAGTGGTTCGATCAGCCCCAGCATTTT.

This clonotype occurred a few times. The genes are TRBV6-5 and TRBJ1-2, with TRBD1 matching 12 bases. V lost 0 bases, J lost 7 bases, and 3 bases stayed unmatched. The CDR3 extends over 15 amino acids. The germline gives CDR1 MNHEY, CDR2 SVGAGI. Here the CDR3 DNA reads TGTGCCAGCAGTTACTCGGGACAGGGGGCCCTTGGCTACACCTTC. It specifies CASSYSGQGALGYTF.

The rearrangement uses TRBV28 and TRBJ2-5; 7 bases map to TRBD1. The trim removed 6 bases at V and 5 bases at J, leaving 9 bases unmatched. This CDR3 contains 14 residues. The germline CDR1 and CDR2 sequences are MDHEN and SYDVKM. CDR3 DNA sequence: TGTGCCAGCAGCACAAGACAGGGCGGGGAGACCCAGTACTTC. This translates into CASSTRQGGETQYF. Full variable domain (remainder filled in from reference TRBV28 and TRBJ2-5): DVKVTQSSRYLVKRTGEKVFLECVQDMDHENMFWYRQDPGLGLRLIYFSYDVKMKEKGDIPEGYSVSREKKERFSLILESASTNQTSMYLCASSTRQGGETQYFGPGTRLLVL.

This clonotype was observed many times. This chain connects TRBV11-2 to TRBJ2-3, with D maybe TRBD2 (5 bases). From germline, CDR1 is SGHAT and CDR2 FQNNGV. The length of the CDR3 is 15 residues. Trimming cost V 5 bases and J 2 bases, with 14 bases left between them. The CDR3 loop is CASSPPGEATDTQYF. The CDR3 DNA sequence: TGTGCCAGCAGCCCCCCCGGGGAAGCCACAGATACGCAGTATTTT.